This T cell receptor (beta chain) was observed in a study of T-cell reconstitution after alpha-beta-depleted transplantation in children. Preparing the TCRbeta library involved the use of unique molecular identifiers. TCRdb used MiXCR to reprocess the PCR reads, holding one entry per CDR3 protein. This table has 500,000 or so distinct CDR3 sequences, 9.5% to 12% appearing once. Unmatched junction bases numbered 4, after V lost 2 bases and J lost 2 bases. The CDR3 has 15 amino acids. Germline CDR1 and CDR2: MNHNS and SASEGT. Many counts were recorded for this clonotype. Its antigen is not identified. General study results and limits: Several hundred rapidly expanded clones from non-depleted graft cells reportedly supplied alpha-beta T cells about two months post-transplant. By one year post-transplant, T-cell counts and diversity largely arose from T cells that were newly produced. Surviving thymic progenitors and recipient T cells were the source of high TCRbeta diversity at day 60 in some patients.

This TCR came from a female patient between 2 and 15 years old who had a stem cell transplant for aplastic anemia, so the T cells may come from the graft donor. The chain recombines TRBV6-1 with TRBJ2-5; the match to TRBD1 covers 8 bases. This specimen consisted of PBMCs, mostly from graft donor cells, obtained 180 days after TCRalphabeta/CD19-depleted stem cell transplant. CDR3 nucleotide sequence: TGTGCCAGCAGTGAAATTACAGGGGGGCAAGAGACCCAGTACTTC. It codes for CASSEITGGQETQYF.